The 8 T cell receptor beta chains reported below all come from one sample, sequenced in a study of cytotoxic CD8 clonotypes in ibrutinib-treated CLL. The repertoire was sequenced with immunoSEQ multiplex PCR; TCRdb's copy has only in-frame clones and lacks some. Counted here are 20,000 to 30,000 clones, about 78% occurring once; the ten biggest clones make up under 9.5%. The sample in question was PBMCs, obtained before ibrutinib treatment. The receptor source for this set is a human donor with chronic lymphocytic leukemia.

The CDR3 DNA reads TGTGCTAGTGGTTCAAGACCCGATTTTGACGAGCAGTACTTC. Translated, it gives CASGSRPDFDEQYF. The chain joins TRBV12-5 to TRBJ2-7; D ambiguous. The germline gives CDR1 LGHNT, CDR2 FRNRAP. The CDR3 is 14 residues long. Trimming cost V 4 bases and J 5 bases, with 15 bases left between them. The full variable domain, completed using reference TRBV12-5 and TRBJ2-7, is DARVTQTPRHKVTEMGQEVTMRCQPILGHNTVFWYRQTMMQGLELLAYFRNRAPLDDSGMPKDRFSAEMPDATLATLKIQPSEPRDSAVYFCASGSRPDFDEQYFGPGTRLTVT.

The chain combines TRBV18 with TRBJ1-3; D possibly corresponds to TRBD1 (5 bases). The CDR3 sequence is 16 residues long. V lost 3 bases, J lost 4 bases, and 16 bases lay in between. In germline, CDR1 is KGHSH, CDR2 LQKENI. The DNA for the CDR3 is TGTGCCAGCTCACCGCTGCCGGGGACGTGGGGAAACACCATATATTTT. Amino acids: CASSPLPGTWGNTIYF.

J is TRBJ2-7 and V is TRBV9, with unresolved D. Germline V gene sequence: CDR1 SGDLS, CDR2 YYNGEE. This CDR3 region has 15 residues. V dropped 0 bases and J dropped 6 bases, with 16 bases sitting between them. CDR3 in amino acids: CASSVDSAFSIEQYF. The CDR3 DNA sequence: TGTGCCAGCAGCGTAGACTCGGCCTTCTCGATCGAGCAGTACTTC.

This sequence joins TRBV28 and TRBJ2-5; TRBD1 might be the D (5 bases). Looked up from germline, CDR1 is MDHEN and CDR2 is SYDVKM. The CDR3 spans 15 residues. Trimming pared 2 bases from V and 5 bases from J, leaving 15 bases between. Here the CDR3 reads CASSLLQGNVETQYF. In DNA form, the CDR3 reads TGTGCCAGCAGTTTACTCCAGGGTAATGTGGAGACCCAGTACTTC. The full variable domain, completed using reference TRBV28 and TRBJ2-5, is DVKVTQSSRYLVKRTGEKVFLECVQDMDHENMFWYRQDPGLGLRLIYFSYDVKMKEKGDIPEGYSVSREKKERFSLILESASTNQTSMYLCASSLLQGNVETQYFGPGTRLLVL.

The CDR3 nucleotides are TGTGCCAGCACCCCCCAAGGACAGGGATACACCGGGGAGCTGTTTTTT. Translating it yields CASTPQGQGYTGELFF. The chain links TRBV9 to TRBJ2-2; 8 nucleotides align to TRBD1. Unmatched junction bases numbered 10, after V lost 6 bases and J lost 3 bases. Germline V gene lookup returns CDR1 SGDLS and CDR2 YYNGEE. CDR3 size: 16 residues.

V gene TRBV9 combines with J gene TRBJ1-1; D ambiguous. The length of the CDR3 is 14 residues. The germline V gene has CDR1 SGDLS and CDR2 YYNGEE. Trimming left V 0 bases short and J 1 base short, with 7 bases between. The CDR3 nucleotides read TGTGCCAGCAGCGTAGGGCAGACGAACACTGAAGCTTTCTTT. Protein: CASSVGQTNTEAFF.

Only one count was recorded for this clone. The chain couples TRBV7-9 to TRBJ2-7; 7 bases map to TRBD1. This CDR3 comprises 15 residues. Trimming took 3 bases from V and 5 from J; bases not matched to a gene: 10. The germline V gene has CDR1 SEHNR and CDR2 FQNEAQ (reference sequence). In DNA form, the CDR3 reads TGTGCCAGCAGCTTTTGGGGGCAGGGGGTCCACGAGCAGTACTTC. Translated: CASSFWGQGVHEQYF.

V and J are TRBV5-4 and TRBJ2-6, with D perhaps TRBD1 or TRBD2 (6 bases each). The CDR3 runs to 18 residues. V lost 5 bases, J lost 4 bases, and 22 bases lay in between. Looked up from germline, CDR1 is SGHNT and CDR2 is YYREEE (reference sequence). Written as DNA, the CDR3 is TGTGCCAGCAGTCTTTTCAGGGGAGGCTCCCTAGGGGCCAACGTCCTGACTTTC. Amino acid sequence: CASSLFRGGSLGANVLTF.